A selection of T cell receptor beta chains follows, all from one sample in a study of human T cells and chemical hapten exposure. Via MiXCR, TCRdb re-called the RACE reads, giving one row per CDR3 protein. The table lists about 340,000 distinct CDR3 sequences, around 7% of them singletons. The sequencing used whole blood, collected in connection with sensitization to the hapten diphenylcyclopropenone (DPC). These receptors all stem from a woman aged 18-29 years with alopecia areata. Some clones in this sample may be carry-over from other donors' samples. CDR3s include the opening cysteine and the closing phenylalanine or tryptophan. The order of the fields is V gene, J gene, CDR3 protein.

V gene: TRBV3-1; J gene: TRBJ2-5; CDR3 protein: CASSLYSGGAVETQYF
V gene: TRBV12-3/TRBV12-4; J gene: TRBJ1-1; CDR3 protein: CASRGQENTEAFF
V gene: TRBV7-2; J gene: TRBJ1-2; CDR3 protein: CASSLVGQYYGYTF
V gene: TRBV20-1; J gene: TRBJ2-3; CDR3 protein: CSASFGDTQYF
V gene: TRBV6-5; J gene: TRBJ2-4; CDR3 protein: CASGGTGENIQYF
V gene: TRBV7-6; J gene: TRBJ1-1; CDR3 protein: CASSLEGDYTEAFF
V gene: TRBV6-5; J gene: TRBJ1-2; CDR3 protein: CASRPDGNAYGYTF
V gene: TRBV5-6; J gene: TRBJ1-2; CDR3 protein: CASSPHGGENYGYTF
V gene: TRBV7-2; J gene: TRBJ1-3; CDR3 protein: CASSLVEAGGNGNTIYF
V gene: TRBV12-3/TRBV12-4; J gene: TRBJ1-1; CDR3 protein: CASGDRGLDTEAFF
V gene: TRBV29-1; J gene: TRBJ2-2; CDR3 protein: CSVEEGNRAPTGELFF
V gene: TRBV5-5; J gene: TRBJ1-2; CDR3 protein: CASGTGGASIYGYTF
V gene: TRBV4-1; J gene: TRBJ2-7; CDR3 protein: CASSQSIRAGQYF